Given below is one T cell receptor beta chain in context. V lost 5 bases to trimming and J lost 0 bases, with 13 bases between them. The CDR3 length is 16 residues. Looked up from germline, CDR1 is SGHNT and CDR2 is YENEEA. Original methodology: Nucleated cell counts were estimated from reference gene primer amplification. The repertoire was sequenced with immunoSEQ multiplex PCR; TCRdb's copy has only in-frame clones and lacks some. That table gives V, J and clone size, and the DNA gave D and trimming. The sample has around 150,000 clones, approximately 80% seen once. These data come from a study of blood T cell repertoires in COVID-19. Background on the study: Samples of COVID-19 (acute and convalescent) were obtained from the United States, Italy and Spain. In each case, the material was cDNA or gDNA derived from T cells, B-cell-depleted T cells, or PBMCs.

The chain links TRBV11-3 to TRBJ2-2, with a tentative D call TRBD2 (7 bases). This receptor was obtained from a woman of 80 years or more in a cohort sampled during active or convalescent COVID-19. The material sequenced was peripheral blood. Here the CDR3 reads CASSRGGATNTGELFF. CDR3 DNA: TGTGCCAGCAGCCGTGGGGGGGCCACGAACACCGGGGAGCTGTTTTTT.